This TCR beta chain was recorded in a study of PD-1 blockade in classical Hodgkin lymphoma. Study-wide points: Exclusion removed patients who began nivolumab under 1 year after ASCT.

The sample's time point: cycle 4 day 1 (C4D1), after 6 weeks of nivolumab. Relapses following autologous stem cell transplantation were seen in all patients, with brentuximab vedotin exposure varying. Germline V CDR1 and CDR2: LNHDA, SQIVND (reference sequence). The V end was cut by 7 bases, the J end by 3 bases, with 14 bases between. The CDR3 loop spans 14 amino acids. Generated by immunoSEQ multiplex PCR, the TCRdb table keeps only in-frame clones and is missing some. The table lists roughly 50,000 clones, approximately 89% of them singletons. Regarding this clone: Its antigen is not known.

The chain has TRBV19 and TRBJ2-3; D perhaps matches TRBD2 (6 bases). The clonotype was recovered from a human donor with classical Hodgkin lymphoma. Sequences were derived from peripheral blood mononuclear cells (PBMCs), sampled before the fourth cycle of nivolumab. The DNA of the CDR3 is TGTGCCAGTACCCCCTTTGCGGGAACAGATACGCAGTATTTT. As protein: CASTPFAGTDTQYF.